This T cell receptor (beta chain) originates from a study of cytomegalovirus exposure and HLA in healthy donors. About the research overall: Counted in an early data release were 75 million to 85 million unique TCRs from HLA-typed donors.

Whereas donors were nominally healthy upon sampling, unrecorded immune exposures were probable. PCR was performed using 60 Vbeta and 13 Jbeta primers. Sequencing was performed with immunoSEQ multiplex PCR; in TCRdb, only in-frame clones are kept and a portion is missing. The sample data list about 190,000 clones. On this clone: The antigen is unknown.

Points from the study as a whole: Later analysis showed most CMV-associated TCR beta chains appearing HLA-restricted. Investigators reported 150 to 200 TCR beta chains as tied to cytomegalovirus.

Germline values: CDR1 GTSNPN, CDR2 SVGIG (reference sequence). The CDR3 length is 14 residues. J lost 4 bases, V lost 0 bases, and 2 bases had no gene match. The clonotype originates from a young man in good health and CMV-seronegative. Specimen: PBMCs. The chain combines TRBV30 with TRBJ1-4; 7 bases are shared with TRBD1. CDR3 sequence reads: CAWSVSGGNEKLFF. The CDR3 DNA reads TGTGCCTGGAGTGTATCAGGGGGTAATGAAAAACTGTTTTTT.